The source of this TCR beta chain is a study of T cell clones after liver transplantation. The germline CDR1 and CDR2 sequences are ENHRY and SYGVKD. The ends lost 5 bases at V and 0 bases at J; junction bases unmatched: 7. The CDR3 is made up of 15 amino acids. Details on this clone: Its antigen is not known.

TCRbeta sequences of proliferating CFSE-low MLR cells were labeled alloreactive. Clones were read by immunoSEQ multiplex PCR, and TCRdb kept only the in-frame ones, dropping some. The data hold approximately 5,000 clones, with over 40% observed a single time. This TCR derives from a human patient who received a liver transplant. Some T cells may be transferred from the graft donor. The sequencing input was CD4+ T cells from cultured PBMCs. The chain couples TRBV10-3 to TRBJ2-7; 7 bases are a match to TRBD1. The CDR3 protein is CAISSIRGNSYEQYF. CDR3 in DNA: TGTGCCATCAGTAGTATCAGGGGGAACTCCTACGAGCAGTACTTC.